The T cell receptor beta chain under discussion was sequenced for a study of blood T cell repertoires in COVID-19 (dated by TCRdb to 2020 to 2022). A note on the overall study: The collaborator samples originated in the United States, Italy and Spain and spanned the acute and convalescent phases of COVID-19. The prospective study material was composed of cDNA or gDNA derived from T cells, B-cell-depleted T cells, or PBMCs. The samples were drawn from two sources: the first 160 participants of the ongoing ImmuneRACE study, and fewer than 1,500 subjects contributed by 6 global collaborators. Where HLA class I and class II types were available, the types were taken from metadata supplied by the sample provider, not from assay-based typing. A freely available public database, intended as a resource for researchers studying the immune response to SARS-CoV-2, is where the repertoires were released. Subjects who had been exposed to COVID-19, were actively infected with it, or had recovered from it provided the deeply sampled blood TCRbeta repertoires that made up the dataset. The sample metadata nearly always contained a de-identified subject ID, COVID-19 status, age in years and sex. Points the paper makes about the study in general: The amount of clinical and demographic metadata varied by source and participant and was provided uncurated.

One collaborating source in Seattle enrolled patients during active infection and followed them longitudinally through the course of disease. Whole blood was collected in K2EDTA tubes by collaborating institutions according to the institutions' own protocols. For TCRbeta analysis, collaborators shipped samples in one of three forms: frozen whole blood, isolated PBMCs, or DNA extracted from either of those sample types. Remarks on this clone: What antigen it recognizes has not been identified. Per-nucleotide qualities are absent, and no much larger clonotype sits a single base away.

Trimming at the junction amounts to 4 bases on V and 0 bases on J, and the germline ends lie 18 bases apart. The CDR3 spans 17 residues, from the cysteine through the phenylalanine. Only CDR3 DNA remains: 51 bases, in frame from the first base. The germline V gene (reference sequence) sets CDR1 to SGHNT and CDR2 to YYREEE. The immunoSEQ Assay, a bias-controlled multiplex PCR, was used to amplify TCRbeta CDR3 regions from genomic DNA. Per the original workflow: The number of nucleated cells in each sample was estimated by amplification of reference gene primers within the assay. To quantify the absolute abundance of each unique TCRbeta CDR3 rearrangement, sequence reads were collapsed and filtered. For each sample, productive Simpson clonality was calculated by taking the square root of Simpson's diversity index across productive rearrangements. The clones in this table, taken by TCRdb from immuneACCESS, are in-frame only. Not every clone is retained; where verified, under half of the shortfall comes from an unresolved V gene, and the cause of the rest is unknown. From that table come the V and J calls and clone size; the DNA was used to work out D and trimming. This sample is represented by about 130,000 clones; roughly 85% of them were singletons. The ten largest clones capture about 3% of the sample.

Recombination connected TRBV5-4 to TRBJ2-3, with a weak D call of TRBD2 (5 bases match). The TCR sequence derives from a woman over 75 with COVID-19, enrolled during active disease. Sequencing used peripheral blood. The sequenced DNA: TGTGCCAGCAGCCCAAGCGTCAGCGGTACTAGCACAGATACGCAGTATTTT. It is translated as CASSPSVSGTSTDTQYF.